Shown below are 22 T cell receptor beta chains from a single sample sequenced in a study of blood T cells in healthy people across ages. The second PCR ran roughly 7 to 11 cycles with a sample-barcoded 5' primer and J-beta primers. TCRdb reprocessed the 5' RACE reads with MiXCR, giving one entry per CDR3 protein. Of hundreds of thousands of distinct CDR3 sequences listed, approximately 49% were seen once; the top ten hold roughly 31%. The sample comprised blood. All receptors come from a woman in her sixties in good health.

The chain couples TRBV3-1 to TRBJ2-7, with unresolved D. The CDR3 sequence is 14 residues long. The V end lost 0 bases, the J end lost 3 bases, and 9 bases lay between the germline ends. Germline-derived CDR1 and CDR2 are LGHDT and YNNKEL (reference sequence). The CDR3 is CASSQEAGSYEQYF. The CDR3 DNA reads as TGTGCCAGCAGCCAAGAGGCTGGTAGCTACGAGCAGTACTTC.

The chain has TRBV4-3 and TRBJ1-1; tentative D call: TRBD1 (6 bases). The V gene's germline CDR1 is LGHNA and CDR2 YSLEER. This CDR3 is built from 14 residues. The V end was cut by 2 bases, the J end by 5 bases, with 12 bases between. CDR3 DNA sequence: TGCGCCAGCAGCCAAAGGGGGGGGTGGACTGAAGCTTTCTTT. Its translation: CASSQRGGWTEAFF.

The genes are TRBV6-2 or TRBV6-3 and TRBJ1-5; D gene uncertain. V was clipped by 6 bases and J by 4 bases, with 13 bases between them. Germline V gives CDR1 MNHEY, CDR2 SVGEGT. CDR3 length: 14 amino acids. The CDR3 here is CASRGGGWNQPQHF. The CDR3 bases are TGTGCCAGCAGGGGAGGAGGATGGAATCAGCCCCAGCATTTT.

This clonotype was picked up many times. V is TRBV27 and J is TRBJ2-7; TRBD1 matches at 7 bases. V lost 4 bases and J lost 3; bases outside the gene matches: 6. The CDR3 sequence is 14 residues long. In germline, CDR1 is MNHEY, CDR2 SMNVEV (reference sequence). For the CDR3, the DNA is TGTGCCAGCAGTTCGTCAGGGGGAAGCTACGAGCAGTACTTC. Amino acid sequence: CASSSSGGSYEQYF.

The CDR3 DNA follows: TGTGCCAGCAGCGCAGCCGGTTATGGGGAGCTGTTTTTT. It codes for CASSAAGYGELFF. The J gene is TRBJ2-2, the V gene TRBV11-1, with D uncertain. CDR1 is SGHAT, CDR2 FQDESV, per germline (reference sequence). Trimming left V 5 bases short and J 8 bases short, with 12 bases between. The CDR3 is 13 amino acids.

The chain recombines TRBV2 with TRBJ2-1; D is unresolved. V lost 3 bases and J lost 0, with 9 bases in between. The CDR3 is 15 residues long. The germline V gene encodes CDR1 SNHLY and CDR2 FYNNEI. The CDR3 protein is CASSEWGYSYNEQFF. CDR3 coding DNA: TGTGCCAGCAGTGAGTGGGGTTACTCCTACAATGAGCAGTTCTTC.

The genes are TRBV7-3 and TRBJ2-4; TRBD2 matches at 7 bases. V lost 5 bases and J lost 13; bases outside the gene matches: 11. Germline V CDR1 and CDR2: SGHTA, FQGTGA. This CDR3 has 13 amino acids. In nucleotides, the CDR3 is TGTGCCAGCAGCCTCGGGACTATGAGGGAGCAGTACTTC. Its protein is CASSLGTMREQYF.

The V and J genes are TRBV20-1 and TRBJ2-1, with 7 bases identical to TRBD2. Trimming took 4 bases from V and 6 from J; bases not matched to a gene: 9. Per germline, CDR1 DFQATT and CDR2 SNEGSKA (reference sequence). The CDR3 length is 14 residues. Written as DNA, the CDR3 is TGCAGTGCTATCGGCGGGAGAACGGCCAATGAGCAGTTCTTC. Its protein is CSAIGGRTANEQFF.

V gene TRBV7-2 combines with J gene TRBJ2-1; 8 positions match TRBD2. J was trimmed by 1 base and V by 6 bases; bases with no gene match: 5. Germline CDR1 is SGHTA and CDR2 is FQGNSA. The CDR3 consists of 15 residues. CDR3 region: CASSSKRESYNEQFF. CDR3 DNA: TGTGCCAGCAGTTCGAAGCGGGAGTCCTACAATGAGCAGTTCTTC.

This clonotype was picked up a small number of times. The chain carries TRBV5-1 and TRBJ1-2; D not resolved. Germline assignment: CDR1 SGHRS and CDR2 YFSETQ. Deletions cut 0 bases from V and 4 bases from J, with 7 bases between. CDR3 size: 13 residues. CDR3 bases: TGCGCCAGCAGCTTGGGCTCCACCTATGGCTACACCTTC. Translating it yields CASSLGSTYGYTF.

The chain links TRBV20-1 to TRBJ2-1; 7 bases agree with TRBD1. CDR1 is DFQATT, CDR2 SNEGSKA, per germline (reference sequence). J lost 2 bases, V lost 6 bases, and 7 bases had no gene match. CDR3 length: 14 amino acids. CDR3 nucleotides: TGCAGTGCGGAAGGGACAGTGGCCTACAATGAGCAGTTCTTC. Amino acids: CSAEGTVAYNEQFF.

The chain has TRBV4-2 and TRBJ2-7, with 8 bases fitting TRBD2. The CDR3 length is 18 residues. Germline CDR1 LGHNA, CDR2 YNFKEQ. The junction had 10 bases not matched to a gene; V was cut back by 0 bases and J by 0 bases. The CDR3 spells CASSQDSSTSGNSYEQYF. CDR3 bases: TGTGCCAGCAGCCAAGATAGTAGTACTAGCGGAAACTCCTACGAGCAGTACTTC.

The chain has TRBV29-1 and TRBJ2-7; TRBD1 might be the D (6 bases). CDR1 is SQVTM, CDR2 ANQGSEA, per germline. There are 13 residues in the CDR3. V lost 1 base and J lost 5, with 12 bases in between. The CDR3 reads CSVEGQGLDEQYF. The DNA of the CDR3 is TGCAGCGTTGAAGGGCAGGGGTTAGACGAGCAGTACTTC.

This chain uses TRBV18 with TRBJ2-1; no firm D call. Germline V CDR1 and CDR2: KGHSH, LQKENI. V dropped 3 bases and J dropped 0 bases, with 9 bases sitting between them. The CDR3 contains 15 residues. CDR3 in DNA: TGTGCCAGCTCACCCCCGATCCTCTCCTACAATGAGCAGTTCTTC. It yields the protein CASSPPILSYNEQFF.

CDR3 protein: CASSTLPRYEQYF. CDR3 nucleotides: TGTGCCAGCAGCACATTACCGCGATACGAGCAGTACTTC. The rearrangement links TRBV7-2 to TRBJ2-7; no clear D gene. This CDR3 has 13 residues. In germline, CDR1 is SGHTA, CDR2 FQGNSA. Trimming stripped 5 bases from V and 4 bases from J, with 12 bases between.

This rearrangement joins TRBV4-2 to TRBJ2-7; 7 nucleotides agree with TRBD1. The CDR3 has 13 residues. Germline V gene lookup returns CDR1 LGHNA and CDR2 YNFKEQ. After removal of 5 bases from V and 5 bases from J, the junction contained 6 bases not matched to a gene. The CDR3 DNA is TGTGCCAGCAGCAAGGGACAGTGGCACGAGCAGTACTTC. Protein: CASSKGQWHEQYF.

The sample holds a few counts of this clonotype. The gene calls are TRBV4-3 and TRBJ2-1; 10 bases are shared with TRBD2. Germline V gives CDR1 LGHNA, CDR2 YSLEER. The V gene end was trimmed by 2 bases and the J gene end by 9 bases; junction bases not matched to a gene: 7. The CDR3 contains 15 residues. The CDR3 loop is CASSQSAGGPGEQFF. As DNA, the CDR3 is TGCGCCAGCAGCCAATCAGCGGGAGGGCCGGGTGAGCAGTTCTTC.

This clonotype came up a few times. DNA for the CDR3: TGCGCCAGCAGGGAGGCGGGAGGGCTGACTGAGCAGTTCTTC. Its protein is CASREAGGLTEQFF. The chain couples TRBV5-1 to TRBJ2-1, with 9 positions matching TRBD2. The CDR3 has 14 amino acids. After removal of 5 bases from V and 9 bases from J, the junction contained 9 bases not matched to a gene. Germline V gene lookup returns CDR1 SGHRS and CDR2 YFSETQ.

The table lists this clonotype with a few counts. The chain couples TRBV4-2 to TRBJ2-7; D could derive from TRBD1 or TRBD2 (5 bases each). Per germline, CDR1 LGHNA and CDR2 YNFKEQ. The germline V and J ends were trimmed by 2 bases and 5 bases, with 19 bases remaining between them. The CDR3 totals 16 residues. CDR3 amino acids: CASSQSARGRGDEQYF. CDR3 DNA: TGTGCCAGCAGCCAATCTGCACGGGGTAGGGGCGACGAGCAGTACTTC.

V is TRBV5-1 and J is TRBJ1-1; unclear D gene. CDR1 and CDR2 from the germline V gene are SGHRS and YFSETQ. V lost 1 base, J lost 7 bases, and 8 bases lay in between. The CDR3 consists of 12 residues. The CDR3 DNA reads TGCGCCAGCAGCTTGATGATGAATGAAGCTTTCTTT. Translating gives CASSLMMNEAFF. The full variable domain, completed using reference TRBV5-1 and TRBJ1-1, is KAGVTQTPRYLIKTRGQQVTLSCSPISGHRSVSWYQQTPGQGLQFLFEYFSETQRNKGNFPGRFSGRQFSNSRSEMNVSTLELGDSALYLCASSLMMNEAFFGQGTRLTVV.

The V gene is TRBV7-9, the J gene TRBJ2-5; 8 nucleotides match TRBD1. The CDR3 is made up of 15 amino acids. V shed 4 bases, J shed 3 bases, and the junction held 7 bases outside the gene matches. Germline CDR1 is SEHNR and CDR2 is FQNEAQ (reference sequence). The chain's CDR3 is CASSYWTGKEETQYF. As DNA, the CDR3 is TGTGCCAGCAGCTACTGGACAGGGAAAGAAGAGACCCAGTACTTC.

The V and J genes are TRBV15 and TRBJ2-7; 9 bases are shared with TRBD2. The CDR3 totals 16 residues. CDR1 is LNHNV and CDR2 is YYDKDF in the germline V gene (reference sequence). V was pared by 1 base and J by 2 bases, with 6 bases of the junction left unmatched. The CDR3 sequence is CATSRGRAGGTYEQYF. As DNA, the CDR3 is TGTGCCACCAGCAGAGGAAGAGCGGGAGGAACCTACGAGCAGTACTTC.